This T cell receptor beta chain is from a study of T cell responses to AZD1222 COVID-19 vaccine. Findings and limits, study-wide: An increase in Spike-specific TCR breadth and depth was observed after two AZD1222 doses.

With regard to this clone: The target antigen is unknown.

CDR1 and CDR2 from the germline V gene are MNHNS and SASEGT. The CDR3 has 16 amino acids. The ends were cut back, 0 bases at V and 7 bases at J, with 13 bases in the middle. The assay was immunoSEQ multiplex PCR, and TCRdb's table has in-frame clones only and misses some. This specimen shows over 120,000 clones; the ten leading clones hold 2% to 2.5%. The sequencing input was peripheral blood. The chain recombines TRBV6-1 with TRBJ1-6, with TRBD1 as a possible D gene (6 bases). This receptor was obtained from an adult in good health. The DNA of the CDR3 is TGTGCCAGCAGTGAAGCATGGGGGACAAAAAATTCACCCCTCCACTTT. This encodes CASSEAWGTKNSPLHF.